The 17 T cell receptor beta chains listed next were all sequenced from one sample in a study of shared clonotypes between healthy human individuals. The method was immunoSEQ multiplex PCR; TCRdb's version includes in-frame clones alone and lacks a portion of them. This sample has about 1.1 million clones; 60% to 85% occur once, and the top ten carry roughly 0.9%. Source material: memory CD4+ T cells from PBMCs. Subset reported: CD45RA-negative fraction. The receptor set was obtained from a man aged 18-30 years in good health. Some clones in this sample may be carry-over from other donors' samples.

Points on this clone: Additional DNA sequences in this sample encode the identical CDR3. The chain combines TRBV29-1 with TRBJ2-7, with D possibly TRBD2 on 5 matching bases. Trimming removed 5 bases at V and 1 base at J, with 6 bases between. Per the germline V gene, CDR1 is SQVTM and CDR2 is ANQGSEA. The CDR3 is 11 residues long. The CDR3 bases are TGCAGCGTTCGCGGGTCCTACGAGCAGTACTTC. Translating it yields CSVRGSYEQYF.

This clone was seen just once. J is TRBJ2-6 and V is TRBV7-8, with unresolved D. The CDR3 length is 18 residues. Germline assignment: CDR1 SGHVS and CDR2 FQNEAQ. V was trimmed by 3 bases and J by 1 base, leaving 16 bases between them. CDR3: CASSFRDGYSSGANVLTF. As DNA, the CDR3 is TGTGCCAGCAGCTTCCGCGACGGGTACAGTTCTGGGGCCAACGTCCTGACTTTC. Full variable domain (outside the CDR3, taken from reference TRBV7-8 and TRBJ2-6): GAGVSQSPRYKVAKRGQDVALRCDPISGHVSLFWYQQALGQGPEFLTYFQNEAQLDKSGLPSDRFFAERPEGSVSTLKIQRTQQEDSAVYLCASSFRDGYSSGANVLTFGAGSRLTVL.

The chain couples TRBV9 to TRBJ2-5, with 8 positions matching TRBD1. The CDR3 loop spans 15 amino acids. Trimming cost V 0 bases and J 4 bases; bases outside gene matches: 5. Looked up from germline, CDR1 is SGDLS and CDR2 is YYNGEE. The chain's CDR3 is CASSVGTGGTETQYF. In DNA, the CDR3 is TGTGCCAGCAGCGTAGGAACAGGGGGTACAGAGACCCAGTACTTC. Full variable domain (remainder filled in from reference TRBV9 and TRBJ2-5): DSGVTQTPKHLITATGQRVTLRCSPRSGDLSVYWYQQSLDQGLQFLIQYYNGEERAKGNILERFSAQQFPDLHSELNLSSLELGDSALYFCASSVGTGGTETQYFGPGTRLLVL.

This chain links TRBV4-1 with TRBJ1-1; maybe TRBD1 (6 bases). The V and J ends lost 4 bases and 3 bases respectively, with 15 bases between them. The V gene's germline CDR1 is MGHRA and CDR2 YSYEKL. There are 15 residues in the CDR3. In nucleotides, the CDR3 is TGCGCCAGCAGCCGGGGCGGGGGCAGGTACACTGAAGCTTTCTTT. The encoded protein is CASSRGGGRYTEAFF.

The gene calls are TRBV7-8 and TRBJ2-1; 11 positions agree with TRBD2. This CDR3 has 15 residues. V dropped 5 bases and J dropped 7; count of bases not matched to a gene: 7. From germline, CDR1 is SGHVS and CDR2 FQNEAQ. The CDR3, as DNA: TGTGCCAGCAGCACCGGACTAGCGGGCGGGAATGAGCAGTTCTTC. Its translation is CASSTGLAGGNEQFF.

The rearrangement links TRBV18 to TRBJ2-7; D might be TRBD1 (6 bases). Germline V gives CDR1 KGHSH, CDR2 LQKENI. The ends were cut back, 3 bases at V and 7 bases at J, with 19 bases in the middle. CDR3 length: 15 amino acids. CDR3 nucleotides: TGTGCCAGCTCACCGCGGATACAGGGCGAGGGGGAGCAGTACTTC. Amino acid sequence: CASSPRIQGEGEQYF.

This clone has a handful of counts. This chain joins TRBV18 and TRBJ2-5; D is unresolved. Looked up from germline, CDR1 is KGHSH and CDR2 is LQKENI. The CDR3 has 14 residues. V was pared by 0 bases and J by 6 bases, with 11 bases between. The CDR3 DNA sequence: TGTGCCAGCTCACCACCCGGATCGGAGAAGACCCAGTACTTC. As protein: CASSPPGSEKTQYF.

The CDR3 nucleotides are TGCGCCAGCAGCCAAGCGTCAGGGAGTCGTTTTGGTGAGCAGTTCTTC. It translates to CASSQASGSRFGEQFF. This chain uses TRBV4-1 with TRBJ2-1; perhaps D is TRBD1 or TRBD2 (5 bases each). V was shortened by 1 base and J by 9 bases, with 19 bases between the two germline ends. The CDR3 extends over 16 amino acids. The germline V gene encodes CDR1 MGHRA and CDR2 YSYEKL.

The chain is built from TRBV28 and TRBJ2-3, with D perhaps TRBD2 (6 bases). Trimming stripped 4 bases from V and 2 bases from J, with 13 bases between. The CDR3 length is 15 residues. Looked up from germline, CDR1 is MDHEN and CDR2 is SYDVKM. In DNA, the CDR3 is TGTGCCAGCAGTTCCCTGGGGGGTTCCACAGATACGCAGTATTTT. This codes for CASSSLGGSTDTQYF.

This chain joins TRBV5-1 and TRBJ1-5, with a possible D match to TRBD1 (5 bases). CDR1 and CDR2 from the germline V gene are SGHRS and YFSETQ. The CDR3 contains 15 residues. Trimming removed 0 bases at V and 5 bases at J, with 12 bases between. The CDR3 sequence: CASSLVSGSYQPQHF. DNA for the CDR3: TGCGCCAGCAGCTTGGTGTCAGGGAGCTATCAGCCCCAGCATTTT.

This clone has more than one count but fewer than ten. This chain uses TRBV19 with TRBJ1-1; D is unclear. CDR1 and CDR2 (germline): LNHDA, SQIVND (reference sequence). The germline V and J ends were trimmed by 4 bases and 11 bases, with 23 bases remaining between them. The CDR3 sequence is 15 residues long. In DNA, the CDR3 is TGTGCCAGTAGTACCCCCGGGCTGGAAAGGGAATCGGCTTTCTTT. Protein: CASSTPGLERESAFF.

There are a few counts of this clone. J is TRBJ1-1 and V is TRBV5-5, with 7 bases that match TRBD1. The CDR3 runs to 17 residues. With 4 bases clipped from V and 3 bases from J, the junction kept 15 bases outside the gene matches. Per germline, CDR1 SGHKS and CDR2 YYEKEE (reference sequence). CDR3 sequence (DNA): TGTGCCAGCAGCCGGATGGGCCTGCGGCAGGGGGACACTGAAGCTTTCTTT. Encoded protein: CASSRMGLRQGDTEAFF.

The J gene is TRBJ2-7, the V gene TRBV5-1; D gene unclear. Trimming removed 0 bases at V and 0 bases at J, with 10 bases between. The CDR3 is 15 residues long. Germline V CDR1 and CDR2: SGHRS, YFSETQ. The CDR3 sequence: CASSLGHISSYEQYF. The CDR3 DNA sequence: TGCGCCAGCAGCTTGGGACACATAAGCTCCTACGAGCAGTACTTC.

This chain links TRBV4-2 with TRBJ1-2; D ambiguous. Trimming took 0 bases from V and 6 from J, leaving 14 bases between them. This CDR3 is 15 amino acids long. Germline values: CDR1 LGHNA, CDR2 YNFKEQ. CDR3 sequence (DNA): TGTGCCAGCAGCCAAGATCTCGTCCAAAAAGATGGCTACACCTTC. Its protein is CASSQDLVQKDGYTF.

This chain joins TRBV19 and TRBJ2-5; TRBD1 agrees at 8 bases. The length of the CDR3 is 14 residues. Germline V gives CDR1 LNHDA, CDR2 SQIVND (reference sequence). V trimming: 7 bases; J trimming: 9 bases; junction bases outside the gene matches: 13. CDR3 in amino acids: CASTPTGVQGAQYF. The CDR3 DNA reads TGTGCCAGTACCCCGACAGGGGTCCAGGGGGCCCAGTACTTC.

This chain uses TRBV30 with TRBJ2-7; D is uncertain. Trimming took off 0 bases at V and 0 bases at J, with 9 bases between the two ends. The germline gives CDR1 GTSNPN, CDR2 SVGIG (reference sequence). This CDR3 spans 14 amino acids. The chain's CDR3 is CAWSVQWSSYEQYF. CDR3 bases: TGTGCCTGGAGTGTACAGTGGAGCTCCTACGAGCAGTACTTC. Variable domain in full (rest from reference TRBV30 and TRBJ2-7): SQTIHQWPATLVQPVGSPLSLECTVEGTSNPNLYWYRQAAGRGLQLLFYSVGIGQISSEVPQNLSASRPQDRQFILSSKKLLLSDSGFYLCAWSVQWSSYEQYFGPGTRLTVT.

To note about this clone: This CDR3 is also generated by other DNA sequences in the sample. This chain uses TRBV5-6 with TRBJ2-7; D is unresolved. The CDR3 runs 13 residues. Trimming cost V 0 bases and J 2 bases, with 6 bases left between them. Germline lookup yields CDR1 SGHDT and CDR2 YYEEEE. CDR3 DNA sequence: TGTGCCAGCAGCTTGGGCAGAGCCTACGAGCAGTACTTC. It specifies CASSLGRAYEQYF.